Listed below are T cell receptor beta chains from one sample, sequenced in a study of blood T cell repertoires in COVID-19. TCRdb's table, derived via immunoSEQ multiplex PCR, lists solely in-frame clones and lacks some. Altogether 300,000 to 350,000 clones are present, 80% to 90% being singletons, with the ten largest covering roughly 4%. Sequencing used PBMCs or T cells enriched from blood (not recorded which). The receptors stem from a woman aged 35 to 49 with acute COVID-19. Each CDR3 is given with its conserved first and last residue. The D gene is left open where the match is weak. Only part of the rows carry a size: once, few, many, or a class if the clone is expanded.

CASGPGQGNQPQHF	TGTGCCAGCGGCCCGGGACAGGGCAATCAGCCCCAGCATTTT	TRBJ1-5	few	TRBV2	TRBD1
CASSTRWQETQYF	TGTGCCAGCAGCACTCGTTGGCAAGAGACCCAGTACTTC	TRBJ2-5	.	TRBV9	.
CASSISQETQYF	TGCGCCAGCAGCATTTCACAAGAGACCCAGTACTTC	TRBJ2-5	.	TRBV5-1	.
CASSPNNVHMGGTEAFF	TGTGCCAGCTCACCAAATAATGTCCACATGGGGGGCACTGAAGCTTTCTTT	TRBJ1-1	.	TRBV18	.
CSVEVLRDRRYF	TGCAGCGTTGAAGTCCTCCGGGACAGACGGTATTTT	TRBJ2-3	once	TRBV29-1	TRBD1
CASSQITGNTGELFF	TGTGCTAGCAGCCAAATAACAGGGAACACCGGGGAGCTGTTTTTT	TRBJ2-2	.	TRBV7-7	.
CASSEMGTGAYQPQHF	TGTGCCAGCAGTGAAATGGGGACAGGCGCCTATCAGCCCCAGCATTTT	TRBJ1-5	.	TRBV6-1	TRBD1
CASRQGAKSNQPQHF	TGTGCCAGCAGACAGGGGGCGAAGAGCAATCAGCCCCAGCATTTT	TRBJ1-5	.	TRBV6-5	TRBD1
CASSVTGGSSYEQYF	TGTGCCAGCTCAGTTACAGGGGGCAGCTCCTACGAGCAGTACTTC	TRBJ2-7	.	TRBV18	TRBD1
CASSLVSGTGGAQYF	TGTGCCAGCAGCTTAGTCTCCGGGACAGGGGGCGCCCAGTACTTC	TRBJ2-7	.	TRBV7-9	TRBD1
CASSDPGLAGPDWEQYF	TGTGCCAGCAGCGACCCGGGACTAGCGGGTCCTGACTGGGAGCAGTACTTC	TRBJ2-7	few	TRBV11-3	TRBD2
CASSLGQGYQPQHF	TGTGCCAGCAGCTTGGGACAGGGGTATCAGCCCCAGCATTTT	TRBJ1-5	few	TRBV5-5	TRBD1
CASSLTGASTDTQYF	TGCGCCAGCAGCCTGACAGGGGCCTCCACAGATACGCAGTATTTT	TRBJ2-3	.	TRBV5-1	TRBD1
CASSFARDREYF	TGTGCCAGCAGTTTTGCCCGGGACAGGGAGTACTTC	TRBJ2-7	.	TRBV28	TRBD1
CSGGQGLNTEAFF	TGCAGCGGAGGACAGGGCCTGAACACTGAAGCTTTCTTT	TRBJ1-1	.	TRBV29-1	TRBD1
CASSPGQGGSLHF	TGTGCCAGCAGCCCCGGACAGGGGGGATCCCTCCACTTT	TRBJ1-6	.	TRBV3-1/TRBV3-2	TRBD1
CASSLTGTGAYEQYF	TGTGCCAGCAGCCTAACCGGGACAGGGGCCTACGAGCAGTACTTC	TRBJ2-7	.	TRBV3-1/TRBV3-2	TRBD1
CASSQDIGAGIDHEQYF	TGTGCCAGCAGCCAAGATATTGGGGCAGGAATCGATCACGAGCAGTACTTC	TRBJ2-7	.	TRBV14	.
CASSLTAGNNQPQHF	TGTGCCAGCAGCTTGACGGCGGGCAACAATCAGCCCCAGCATTTT	TRBJ1-5	.	TRBV5-6	.
CAISEVLGGLNTEAFF	TGTGCCATCAGTGAGGTATTGGGGGGACTAAACACTGAAGCTTTCTTT	TRBJ1-1	.	TRBV10-3	.
CASSETGGRGYGYTF	TGTGCCAGCAGTGAAACAGGGGGCCGGGGCTATGGCTACACCTTC	TRBJ1-2	.	TRBV6-1	TRBD1
CASSLTTSGLYEQYF	TGTGCCAGCAGCCTTACGACTAGCGGACTCTACGAGCAGTACTTC	TRBJ2-7	.	TRBV7-2	TRBD2
CASSVGGRGRDTEAFF	TGTGCCAGCAGCGTAGGGGGCAGGGGAAGGGATACTGAAGCTTTCTTT	TRBJ1-1	.	TRBV9	.
CASSETGGTIGNQPQHF	TGTGCCAGCAGTGAGACCGGGGGAACGATTGGCAATCAGCCCCAGCATTTT	TRBJ1-5	.	TRBV6-1	.
CASSRLAGGGYTDTQYF	TGTGCCAGCAGCAGACTAGCGGGAGGGGGGTACACAGATACGCAGTATTTT	TRBJ2-3	.	TRBV28	TRBD2
CASSQTSGQYNEQFF	TGTGCCAGCAGTCAGACTAGCGGGCAATACAATGAGCAGTTCTTC	TRBJ2-1	.	TRBV3-1/TRBV3-2	TRBD2
CASSLGQINEQFF	TGTGCCAGCAGCTTAGGACAAATCAATGAGCAGTTCTTC	TRBJ2-1	once	TRBV11-3	.
CASSIGGGPQNTEAFF	TGTGCCAGTAGTATAGGGGGGGGGCCCCAGAACACTGAAGCTTTCTTT	TRBJ1-1	.	TRBV19	.
CASSTAGSLGSPLHF	TGTGCCAGCAGCACCGCGGGCAGTTTAGGTTCACCCCTCCACTTT	TRBJ1-6	.	TRBV7-9	.
CASSPMGSTGGTEAFF	TGCGCCAGCAGCCCAATGGGTTCGACAGGGGGCACTGAAGCTTTCTTT	TRBJ1-1	.	TRBV5-1	TRBD1
CASSIADSGANVLTF	TGTGCCAGTAGTATAGCAGACTCTGGGGCCAACGTCCTGACTTTC	TRBJ2-6	.	TRBV19	.
CASSSQTENTEAFF	TGCGCCAGCAGCTCTCAGACAGAGAACACTGAAGCTTTCTTT	TRBJ1-1	.	TRBV5-1	.
CASSQDSPDSYSNQPQHF	TGTGCCAGCAGCCAAGATTCCCCGGACAGTTATAGCAATCAGCCCCAGCATTTT	TRBJ1-5	.	TRBV4-2	.
CASSVGGSGANTGELFF	TGTGCCAGCAGCGTAGGAGGGTCGGGGGCGAACACCGGGGAGCTGTTTTTT	TRBJ2-2	.	TRBV9	.
CASSPRSATEYGYTF	TGTGCCAGCAGCCCCCGTTCGGCGACAGAATATGGCTACACCTTC	TRBJ1-2	.	TRBV9	.
CASSQGVASYEQYF	TGTGCCAGCAGCCAAGGGGTAGCATCCTACGAGCAGTACTTC	TRBJ2-7	once	TRBV4-2	.
CASTPGTGPYGYTF	TGTGCCAGCACCCCCGGGACAGGGCCCTATGGCTACACCTTC	TRBJ1-2	.	TRBV28	TRBD1
CASSGEGTEAFF	TGTGCCAGCAGTGGGGAGGGCACTGAAGCTTTCTTT	TRBJ1-1	.	TRBV2	.
CASSRGTGGGTGELFF	TGCGCCAGCAGCCGCGGGACAGGGGGAGGAACCGGGGAGCTGTTTTTT	TRBJ2-2	.	TRBV4-3	TRBD1
CASSSDRTSTDTQYF	TGTGCCAGCAGTTCGGACAGAACCAGCACAGATACGCAGTATTTT	TRBJ2-3	.	TRBV5-6	.
CASSYSRAADSGANVLTF	TGTGCCAGCAGTTACTCGAGGGCCGCCGACTCTGGGGCCAACGTCCTGACTTTC	TRBJ2-6	.	TRBV6-2/TRBV6-3	.
CASSGQFDEKLFF	TGTGCCAGCAGCGGACAGTTCGATGAAAAACTGTTTTTT	TRBJ1-4	.	TRBV6-5	.